The clone carrying this TCR beta chain turned up a few times. Its antigen is not known. Uncontrolled infection, other autoimmune disease, pregnancy and lactation each barred patients from inclusion. The data were taken from a study of T cells in Graves' hyperthyroidism and ophthalmopathy. Study information: Pretreatment peripheral blood was obtained at initial diagnosis.

Study findings and constraints: Ophthalmopathy cases were set apart from stable hyperthyroidism by a 13 V-J model.

RNA transcripts gave rise to amplified TCR beta CDR3 regions. The HTBI primer set was used in a first-round RT-PCR of the TCR CDR3. TCRdb reprocessed the multiplex PCR reads via MiXCR and lists one record per CDR3 protein. This table holds roughly 700,000 distinct CDR3 sequences, 12% to 15% found once. The CDR3 sequence is 13 residues long. The V gene lost 6 bases and the J gene lost 3 bases, with 12 bases spanning the gap. The V gene's germline CDR1 is SGHDT and CDR2 YYEEEE. The chain uses TRBV5-6 and TRBJ1-2; no definite D call. The receptor comes from a woman aged 18-29 years with Graves' hyperthyroidism. Material: blood. DNA of the CDR3: TGTGCCAGCAAGACCCCGGGAGACTATGGCTACACCTTC. Protein product: CASKTPGDYGYTF.